In this sample, the clone carrying this T cell receptor beta chain turned up a few times. Antigen specificity is unknown. The data were produced by immunoSEQ multiplex PCR, yet TCRdb's version contains in-frame clones alone and is incomplete. Of about 58,000 clones listed, over 60% were seen once; the top ten hold 35% to 55%. Germline V lookup: CDR1 SGHDN, CDR2 FVKESK. Unmatched junction bases numbered 7, after V lost 6 bases and J lost 4 bases. The CDR3 extends over 14 amino acids. Roughly 2 micrograms of genomic DNA from cryopreserved PBMCs went into TCR beta libraries. This entry is derived from a study of cytotoxic CD8 clonotypes in ibrutinib-treated CLL. Study-wide points: Baseline clonality, higher than in age-matched healthy donors, tracked circulating CD8+ T-cell counts.

The chain couples TRBV14 to TRBJ2-3; TRBD1 matches at 7 bases. The receptor was derived from a human donor with chronic lymphocytic leukemia. The sequenced sample was PBMCs, obtained after 12 months of ibrutinib treatment. In DNA, the CDR3 is TGTGCCAGCAGACCACAGGGGACGGCAGATACGCAGTATTTT. It translates to CASRPQGTADTQYF.